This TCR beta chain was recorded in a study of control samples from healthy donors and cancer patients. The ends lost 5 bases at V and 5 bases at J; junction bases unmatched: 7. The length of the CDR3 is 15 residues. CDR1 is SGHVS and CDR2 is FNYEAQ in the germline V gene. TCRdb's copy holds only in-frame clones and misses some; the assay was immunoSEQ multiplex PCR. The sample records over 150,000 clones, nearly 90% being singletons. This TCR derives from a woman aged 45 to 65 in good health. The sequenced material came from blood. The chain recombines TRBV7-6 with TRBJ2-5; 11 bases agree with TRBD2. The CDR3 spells CASSVSGGAGETQYF. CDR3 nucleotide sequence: TGTGCCAGCAGCGTTAGCGGGGGGGCCGGGGAGACCCAGTACTTC.